This record concerns one T cell receptor beta chain sequence. Its matching antigen is unknown. Regarding treatment: 15 to 20 received Ad26.COV2.S at low or high dose, single or two shots; roughly 5 received placebo; per-sample allocation not given. The study sampled participants on day 63 after the first vaccine or placebo injection. The study used a vaccine consisting of an Ad26 vector that expressed Wuhan-strain SARS-CoV-2 spike. The data originate from a study of Ad26.COV2.S vaccination and SARS-CoV-2 variants. Across the study: Donor was one of the participants in the Ad26.COV2.S arm of the COV1001 trial.

Findings and limits, study-wide: After vaccination, substantial breadth of spike-specific CD8+ and CD4+ responses was reported. Vaccinated and placebo-treated recipients had similar non-spike TCR breadth.

In germline, CDR1 is SGHTA, CDR2 FQGNSA. The CDR3 is 14 residues long. Trimming took off 2 bases at V and 1 base at J, with 6 bases between the two ends. The method was immunoSEQ multiplex PCR; TCRdb's version includes in-frame clones alone and lacks a portion of them. The sample has about 680,000 clones; about 90% are singletons. The rearrangement links TRBV7-2 to TRBJ1-5; D unresolved. This sequence originates from a person aged 18-60 years who received the Ad26.COV2.S COVID-19 vaccine or a placebo. Sequences were derived from peripheral blood, sampled in a trial of Ad26.COV2.S vaccine versus placebo. CDR3 DNA: TGTGCCAGCAGCTTATATGGGAGCAATCAGCCCCAGCATTTT. This encodes CASSLYGSNQPQHF.